The present T cell receptor beta chain was sequenced within a study of blood T cell repertoires in COVID-19 (dated by TCRdb to about 2020). About the full investigation: The collaborator samples originated in the United States, Italy and Spain and spanned the acute and convalescent phases of COVID-19. The prospective study material was composed of cDNA or gDNA derived from T cells, B-cell-depleted T cells, or PBMCs. Deeply sampled blood TCRbeta repertoires from subjects exposed to, actively infected with, or recovered from COVID-19 were included in the dataset. The repertoires were released in a freely available public database meant as a resource for research on the immune response to SARS-CoV-2. Samples came from the ongoing ImmuneRACE study (first 160 participants) plus 1,254 subjects from 6 global collaborators. Sample metadata almost always included a de-identified subject ID, COVID-19 status, age in years and sex. Where available, HLA class I and class II types were taken from metadata supplied by the sample provider and were not determined by assay-based typing.

In regard to this clone: There is no known antigen for this receptor. No base quality information exists; no much larger clone differs at one position.

The paper as a whole reports these results and caveats: How much clinical and demographic metadata was included differed by source and by participant, and the metadata was provided uncurated.

The CDR3 sequence holds 13 residues, the cysteine and phenylalanine included. Only CDR3 DNA is held: 39 bases, read in frame from base 1. The V end gives up 0 bases and the J end 12 bases, leaving 5 bases in the junction not matched to a gene. The CDR1 and CDR2 encoded by the germline V gene are MRHNA and SNTAGT. Samples from volunteer blood donors who had recovered from COVID-19 were contributed by a second Seattle source. Each collaborating institution followed its own protocols to collect whole blood in K2EDTA tubes. For TCRbeta analysis, collaborator samples were shipped as frozen whole blood, as isolated PBMCs, or as DNA extracted from either sample type. The immunoSEQ Assay, a bias-controlled multiplex PCR, was used to amplify TCRbeta CDR3 regions from genomic DNA. Turning to the authors' computational methods: Within the assay, amplification of reference gene primers was used to estimate how many nucleated cells each sample contained. To quantify the absolute abundance of each unique TCRbeta CDR3 rearrangement, sequence reads were collapsed and filtered. For each sample, productive Simpson clonality was calculated by taking the square root of Simpson's diversity index across productive rearrangements. This is the immuneACCESS table as TCRdb keeps it, with only in-frame sequences that have V and J called. A part of the clones is gone; compared with another copy, unresolved V genes explain less than half, and the rest is unexplained. Clone size and the V and J calls come from that table; the DNA yielded D and trimming. Within this sample are 200,000 or so clones, with around 82% of them counted one time only. About 3% of the sample goes to the ten largest clones.

The chain couples TRBV6-4 to TRBJ1-1; 9 nucleotides in the junction match TRBD1. The sample was peripheral blood. The clonotype comes from a woman aged 25 to 39 who had recovered from COVID-19. The CDR3 region reads CASSDSGQGMSFF. The nucleotide sequence is given as TGTGCCAGCAGTGACTCGGGACAGGGTATGTCTTTCTTT.